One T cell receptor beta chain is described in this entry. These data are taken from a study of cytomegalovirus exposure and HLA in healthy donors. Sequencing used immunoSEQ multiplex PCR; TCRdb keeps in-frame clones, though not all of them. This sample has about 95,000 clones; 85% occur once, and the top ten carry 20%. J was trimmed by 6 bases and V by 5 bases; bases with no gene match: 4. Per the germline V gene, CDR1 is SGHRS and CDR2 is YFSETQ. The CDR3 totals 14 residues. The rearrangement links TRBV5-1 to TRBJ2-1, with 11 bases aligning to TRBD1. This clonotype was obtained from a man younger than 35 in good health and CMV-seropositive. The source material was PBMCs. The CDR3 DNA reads TGCGCCAGCAGTAGCGGGACAGGGGGCAATGAGCAGTTCTTC. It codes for CASSSGTGGNEQFF.